This T cell receptor (beta chain) was documented in a study of T cells in localized non-small cell lung cancer (TCRdb year 2020). Broadly, across the study: Comparing tumors with uninvolved tumor-adjacent lungs, the study looked at the T cell repertoires of hundreds of patients with early-stage NSCLC. The cohort consisted of around 250 treatment-naive NSCLC patients whose localized lung tumors had been resected. Of the NSCLC patients, around 130 were male and approximately 110 were female, and the mean age was approximately 66 years.

At diagnosis, tumor, uninvolved tumor-adjacent lung and peripheral blood were collected and then preserved as a mix of FFPE and fresh-frozen material. For TCR repertoire profiling, blood samples were analyzed in the form of peripheral blood mononuclear cells. The full study reports these points: Longer overall survival was associated with higher T cell density in blood, whereas shorter survival was associated with higher clonality in adjacent lung. Because of the exploratory design, TCR variables were selected using unadjusted p-values without false-discovery rate correction. Uninvolved tumor-adjacent lung showed the highest T cell clonality, higher than tumor, which suggests more focused antigenic responses in the adjacent lung. Of the top 100 tumor clones, a median of 57 were detected in paired uninvolved adjacent lung; under 30 were also among that lung's top 100. Because multi-region sequencing of the tumors was not done, intratumor heterogeneity could not be ruled out.

TCR beta CDR3 regions were sequenced from DNA using the immunoSEQ Assay. On the study's bioinformatics: T cell density was computed as TCR beta template counts normalized to usable DNA estimated by amplifying housekeeping genes. Richness was estimated using the preseqR package, with extrapolation to 400,000 templates for PBMC samples and to 120,000 templates for tissue samples. Clonality was defined as one minus Pielou's evenness. To identify tissue-enriched TCRs, differential abundance testing was run on productive amino-acid clonotypes with a minimum total count of 5 and an alpha of 0.1. Repertoire overlap between compartments was quantified with the Jaccard Index and Morisita Overlap Index. GLIPH clustered TCR beta CDR3s with public tetramer-defined viral CDR3s; viral motifs required at least three viral sequences plus V-gene enrichment. TCRdb limited this immuneACCESS table to in-frame rearrangements with V and J called. A share of clones is missing; checked studies link under half to unresolved V genes, and the rest is unexplained. V and J calls and clone size follow that table, whereas D and trimming were derived from the DNA. This sample has 100,000 or so clones in its table, and roughly 91% of those were observed once. Jointly, the top ten make up over 3.5% of the sample.

The CDR3 has 14 amino acids, counting the end cysteine and phenylalanine. Just the 42-base CDR3 DNA is kept, in frame starting at base 1. Based on the germline V gene (reference sequence), the CDR1 and CDR2 sequences are MNHEY and SMNVEV. Germline trimming amounts to 10 bases on V and 13 bases on J, with 19 as the count of junction bases outside the gene matches. About this clone itself: This clone's antigen is unknown. It has no much larger one-base neighbor in the sample; base qualities were not kept.

The material sequenced was PBMCs, taken before any cancer treatment. Recombination connected TRBV27 to TRBJ2-1; TRBD2 aligns with 7 central bases. This TCR was sampled from a woman between 40 and 69 years old with stage II squamous cell lung carcinoma. The CDR3 sequence is CATRLVGAGTFQFF. The nucleotide sequence is given as TGTGCCACACGACTAGTAGGAGCGGGGACCTTTCAGTTCTTC.